These 12 T cell receptor beta chains originate from one sample sequenced in a study of cytomegalovirus exposure and HLA in healthy donors. Sequencing used immunoSEQ multiplex PCR; TCRdb keeps in-frame clones, though not all of them. This sample has about 68,000 clones, with approximately 91% found just once. The sample comprised PBMCs. These receptors were taken from a young man in good health and CMV-seronegative.

CDR3 bases: TGTGCCAGCAGGGGACAGGACCCTGTTAACTATGGCTACACCTTC. As protein: CASRGQDPVNYGYTF. The V and J genes are TRBV28 and TRBJ1-2; TRBD1 aligns across 8 bases. CDR3 length: 15 residues. The J segment lost 1 base and the V segment lost 6 bases, leaving 7 bases of the junction unmatched. Germline CDR1 reads MDHEN; CDR2 reads SYDVKM.

The rearrangement joins TRBV4-2 to TRBJ2-7; weak D call: TRBD2 (6 bases). The V end was cut by 2 bases, the J end by 0 bases, with 17 bases between. CDR1 and CDR2 (germline): LGHNA, YNFKEQ. The CDR3 contains 17 residues. Written as DNA, the CDR3 is TGTGCCAGCAGCCAACAATCCACGGGCGGGACCTCCTACGAGCAGTACTTC. Residues: CASSQQSTGGTSYEQYF.

The gene calls are TRBV6-5 and TRBJ2-1, with D maybe TRBD1 (6 bases). The CDR3 is 11 residues long. Trimming took 6 bases from V and 6 from J, leaving 6 bases between them. Germline CDR1 reads MNHEY; CDR2 reads SVGAGI. CDR3: CASRDSNEQFF. CDR3 nucleotides: TGTGCCAGCAGGGACAGCAATGAGCAGTTCTTC.

Only one count was recorded for this clone. V is TRBV15 and J is TRBJ2-6; TRBD1 agrees at 7 bases. Germline CDR1 is LNHNV and CDR2 is YYDKDF (reference sequence). This CDR3 has 17 residues. J gave up 1 base and V 2 bases, and 5 bases lay outside the gene matches. The CDR3 loop reads CATSRRTQGSGANVLTF. In nucleotides, the CDR3 is TGTGCCACCAGCAGAAGGACACAGGGGTCTGGGGCCAACGTCCTGACTTTC.

The V and J genes are TRBV30 and TRBJ2-5, with 11 bases aligning to TRBD2. Germline-derived CDR1 and CDR2 are GTSNPN and SVGIG (reference sequence). The CDR3 spans 12 residues. Trimming removed 5 bases from V and 4 bases from J; junction bases left unmatched: 0. The CDR3 protein is CAWGLAGETQYF. The CDR3 DNA follows: TGTGCCTGGGGACTAGCGGGAGAGACCCAGTACTTC.

The chain links TRBV6-5 to TRBJ2-1; D is perhaps TRBD2 (6 bases). Germline V gene data show CDR1 as MNHEY and CDR2 as SVGAGI. The CDR3 length is 15 residues. Trimming pared 7 bases from V and 7 bases from J, leaving 20 bases between. Here the CDR3 DNA reads TGTGCCAGCATCCAAGGCGGGACCGGCGGGAATGAGCAGTTCTTC. Its protein is CASIQGGTGGNEQFF.

V is TRBV4-2 and J is TRBJ2-1; the match to TRBD2 covers 7 bases. The CDR3 consists of 16 residues. The germline V gene has CDR1 LGHNA and CDR2 YNFKEQ. Losses at the gene ends were 0 bases for V and 3 bases for J; bases not matched to a gene: 5. The CDR3 bases are TGTGCCAGCAGCCAAGAAACCCTAGCGGACTACAATGAGCAGTTCTTC. Translation gives CASSQETLADYNEQFF.

The rearrangement links TRBV27 to TRBJ2-7, with 8 bases identical to TRBD1. The junction had 6 bases not matched to a gene; V was cut back by 2 bases and J by 3 bases. Germline V gene data show CDR1 as MNHEY and CDR2 as SMNVEV (reference sequence). The CDR3 has 15 residues. The CDR3 loop reads CASSLTGTGLYEQYF. The CDR3, as DNA: TGTGCCAGCAGTTTAACCGGGACAGGACTCTACGAGCAGTACTTC.

CDR3 in DNA: TGTGCCAGCAGCTTACGGTATGAGCAGTTCTTC. Protein: CASSLRYEQFF. This sequence joins TRBV7-2 and TRBJ2-1; D remains unclear. V gave up 2 bases and J gave up 8 bases, with 4 bases separating them. Germline assignment: CDR1 SGHTA and CDR2 FQGNSA. This CDR3 comprises 11 residues.

This sequence joins TRBV27 and TRBJ2-1; TRBD2 aligns across 10 bases. With V trimmed by 9 bases and J by 8 bases, 7 bases remained unmatched. Germline CDR1 and CDR2: MNHEY and SMNVEV (reference sequence). The CDR3 length is 13 residues. The CDR3 bases are TGTGCCAGTCGACTAGCGGGTCTCGATGAGCAGTTCTTC. It specifies CASRLAGLDEQFF.

V usage is TRBV4-3 and J usage is TRBJ1-2, with 8 nucleotides matching TRBD1. This CDR3 comprises 14 residues. Germline V gene sequence: CDR1 LGHNA, CDR2 YSLEER. V lost 2 bases to trimming and J lost 3 bases; unmatched junction nucleotides: 2. The CDR3 spells CASSQLQGDYGYTF. In DNA form, the CDR3 reads TGCGCCAGCAGCCAACTACAGGGGGACTATGGCTACACCTTC.

This chain uses TRBV7-2 with TRBJ2-7, with TRBD2 identical over 11 bases. Germline loops: CDR1 SGHTA, CDR2 FQGNSA. After removal of 6 bases from V and 3 bases from J, the junction contained 4 bases not matched to a gene. This CDR3 comprises 14 residues. The CDR3 nucleotides read TGTGCCAGCAGGACCGGGACTAGCGGCTACGAGCAGTACTTC. Protein product: CASRTGTSGYEQYF.